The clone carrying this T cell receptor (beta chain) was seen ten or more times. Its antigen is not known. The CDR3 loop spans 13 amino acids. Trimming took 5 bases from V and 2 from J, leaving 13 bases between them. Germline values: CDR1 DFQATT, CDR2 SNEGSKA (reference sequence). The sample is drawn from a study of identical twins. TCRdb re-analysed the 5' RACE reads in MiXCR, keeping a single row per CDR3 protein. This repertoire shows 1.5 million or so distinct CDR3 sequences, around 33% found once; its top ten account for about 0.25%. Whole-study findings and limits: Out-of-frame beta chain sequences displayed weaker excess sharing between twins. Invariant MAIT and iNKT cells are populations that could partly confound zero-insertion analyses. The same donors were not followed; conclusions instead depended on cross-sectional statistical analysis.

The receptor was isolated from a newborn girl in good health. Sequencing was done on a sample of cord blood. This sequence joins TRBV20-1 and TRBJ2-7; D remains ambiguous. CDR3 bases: TGCAGTGCTCTGGACGACTCCCCCTACGAGCAGTACTTC. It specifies CSALDDSPYEQYF.